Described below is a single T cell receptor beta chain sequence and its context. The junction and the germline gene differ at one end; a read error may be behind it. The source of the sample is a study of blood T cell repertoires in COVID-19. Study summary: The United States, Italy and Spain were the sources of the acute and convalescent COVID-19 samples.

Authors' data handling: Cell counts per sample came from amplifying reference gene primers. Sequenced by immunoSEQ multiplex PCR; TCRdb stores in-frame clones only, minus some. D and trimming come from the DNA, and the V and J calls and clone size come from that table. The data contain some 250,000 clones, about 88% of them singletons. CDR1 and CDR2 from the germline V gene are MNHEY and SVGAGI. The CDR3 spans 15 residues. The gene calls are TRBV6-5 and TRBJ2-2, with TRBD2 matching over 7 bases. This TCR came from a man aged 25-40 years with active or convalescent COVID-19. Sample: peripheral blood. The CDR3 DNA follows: TGTGCCAGCATCTCTGGGGGGGTTCCCACCAGGGAGCTGTTTTTT. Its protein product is CASISGGVPTRELFF.